A single sample is the source of the 16 T cell receptor beta chains below, sequenced in a study of CD8+CD57+ T cells in acquired aplastic anemia. The TCR beta profiling, which covered VDJ combination and CDR3 sequence, was carried out using genomic DNA as the template. TCRdb processed the reads anew with MiXCR; each CDR3 protein has one entry. This sample yields 150,000 to 200,000 distinct CDR3 sequences, of which roughly half are seen a single time; about 9.5% belongs to the top ten. Whoever was chosen for sequencing had shown CD8+CD57+ cell expansion by flow cytometry. Sequencing input: sorted CD4+, CD8+, or CD8+CD57+ T cells (not recorded which) from PBMCs. The receptors stem from a human donor with aplastic anemia.

The chain is built from TRBV19 and TRBJ2-7; perhaps TRBD1 as D (6 bases). Trimming left V 8 bases short and J 0 bases short, with 14 bases between. The CDR3 is 14 residues long. In germline, CDR1 is LNHDA, CDR2 SQIVND (reference sequence). The CDR3 region has the DNA TGTGCCAGTTGCCGACAGGCCAGCTCCTACGAGCAGTACTTC. Amino acids: CASCRQASSYEQYF. The full variable domain, rest sourced from reference TRBV19 and TRBJ2-7, is DGGITQSPKYLFRKEGQNVTLSCEQNLNHDAMYWYRQDPGQGLRLIYYSQIVNDFQKGDIAEGYSVSREKKESFPLTVTSAQKNPTAFYLCASCRQASSYEQYFGPGTRLTVT.

This chain links TRBV27 with TRBJ2-7; D remains ambiguous. CDR1 and CDR2 (germline): MNHEY, SMNVEV (reference sequence). Trimming left V 3 bases short and J 2 bases short, with 14 bases between. The CDR3 is made up of 15 amino acids. CDR3 sequence: CASSFGRESTYEQYF. The CDR3 DNA reads TGTGCCAGCAGTTTCGGCAGAGAATCTACCTACGAGCAGTACTTC.

The chain employs TRBV20-1 and TRBJ1-1, with TRBD1 matching 10 bases. Trimming took 5 bases from V and 1 from J; bases not matched to a gene: 10. Germline lookup yields CDR1 DFQATT and CDR2 SNEGSKA (reference sequence). This CDR3 has 16 amino acids. The CDR3 DNA is TGCAGTGCTTTTTCAGGGGACAGGGGACGGAACACTGAAGCTTTCTTT. Translation gives CSAFSGDRGRNTEAFF.

This clonotype has a handful of counts. The rearrangement joins TRBV24-1 to TRBJ1-5; D perhaps matches TRBD1 (5 bases). V was clipped by 1 base and J by 2 bases, with 5 bases between them. Germline CDR1 is KGHDR and CDR2 is SFDVKD. The CDR3 sequence is 14 residues long. The CDR3 loop reads CATSDFRGNQPQHF. Here the CDR3 DNA reads TGTGCCACCAGTGATTTCAGGGGCAATCAGCCCCAGCATTTT.

For this clonotype: A read error may be the cause here, since a much bigger clone is one base away. This chain connects TRBV7-3 to TRBJ2-2, with D possibly called TRBD1 or TRBD2 (5 bases each). From germline, CDR1 is SGHTA and CDR2 FQGTGA. The CDR3 runs to 16 residues. CDR3 in amino acids: CASSLLGAAGTGELLF. In DNA, the CDR3 is TGTGCCAGCAGCCTTCTTGGGGCTGCCGGCACCGGGGAGCTGCTTTTT.

Only a few counts were recorded for this clonotype. V usage is TRBV7-9 and J usage is TRBJ2-3; D is uncertain. Germline CDR1 is SEHNR and CDR2 is FQNEAQ (reference sequence). The CDR3 sequence is 12 residues long. Trimming shortened V by 7 bases and J by 2 bases, and 7 bases separated the two germline ends. CDR3 residues: CASIKATDTQYF. CDR3 DNA sequence: TGTGCCAGCATTAAGGCCACAGATACGCAGTATTTT.

This clonotype was picked up a small number of times. The chain carries TRBV6-1 and TRBJ1-4, with D hard to call. Germline assignment: CDR1 MNHNS and CDR2 SASEGT. The V and J ends lost 0 bases and 8 bases respectively, with 13 bases between them. The CDR3 length is 15 residues. The CDR3 sequence: CASSEAELFGEKLFF. Written as DNA, the CDR3 is TGTGCCAGCAGTGAAGCTGAACTCTTTGGGGAAAAACTGTTTTTT.

This clonotype was seen at least ten times. The V and J genes are TRBV7-9 and TRBJ2-4; maybe TRBD1 (6 bases). The CDR3 length is 18 residues. In germline, CDR1 is SEHNR, CDR2 FQNEAQ (reference sequence). The ends were cut back, 1 base at V and 1 base at J, with 17 bases in the middle. CDR3 in amino acids: CASSLVPQGPTAKNIQYF. The DNA of the CDR3 is TGTGCCAGCAGCTTAGTGCCTCAGGGGCCTACGGCCAAAAACATTCAGTACTTC. Variable domain in full (rest from reference TRBV7-9 and TRBJ2-4): DTGVSQNPRHKITKRGQNVTFRCDPISEHNRLYWYRQTLGQGPEFLTYFQNEAQLEKSRLLSDRFSAERPKGSFSTLEIQRTEQGDSAMYLCASSLVPQGPTAKNIQYFGAGTRLSVL.

This clonotype was seen repeatedly, ten times or more. V is TRBV28 and J is TRBJ1-4; the D gene is possibly TRBD1 (5 bases). V was shortened by 6 bases and J by 4 bases, with 12 bases between the two germline ends. The CDR3 contains 14 residues. Germline V lookup: CDR1 MDHEN, CDR2 SYDVKM. DNA for the CDR3: TGTGCCAGCAGCAGGGACGGCGATAATGAAAAACTGTTTTTT. Its protein product is CASSRDGDNEKLFF. The entire variable domain, with the rest obtained from reference TRBV28 and TRBJ1-4, is as follows: DVKVTQSSRYLVKRTGEKVFLECVQDMDHENMFWYRQDPGLGLRLIYFSYDVKMKEKGDIPEGYSVSREKKERFSLILESASTNQTSMYLCASSRDGDNEKLFFGSGTQLSVL.

The chain uses TRBV25-1 and TRBJ1-2; D remains ambiguous. V shed 0 bases and J shed 5 bases, with 10 bases lying between them. The CDR3 totals 14 residues. Germline V lookup: CDR1 MGHDK, CDR2 SYGVNS. In nucleotides, the CDR3 is TGTGCCAGCAGTGAATACGGAGACTTATATGGCTACACCTTC. Its translation: CASSEYGDLYGYTF.

This clonotype appeared many times. V gene TRBV9 combines with J gene TRBJ2-3, with D uncertain. The V end lost 2 bases, the J end lost 0 bases, and 10 bases lay between the germline ends. This CDR3 spans 15 amino acids. CDR1 and CDR2 (germline): SGDLS, YYNGEE. The CDR3 reads CASSVAPESTDTQYF. CDR3 bases: TGTGCCAGCAGCGTTGCCCCGGAGAGCACAGATACGCAGTATTTT.

The chain has TRBV20-1 and TRBJ2-1, with D hard to call. The CDR3 has 13 residues. In germline, CDR1 is DFQATT, CDR2 SNEGSKA (reference sequence). The germline V and J ends were trimmed by 0 bases and 2 bases, with 5 bases remaining between them. The CDR3 DNA sequence: TGCAGTGCTAGAGAGATACCCTACAATGAGCAGTTCTTC. It codes for CSAREIPYNEQFF.

The J gene is TRBJ2-1, the V gene TRBV4-1; 8 positions agree with TRBD2. The CDR3 covers 17 residues. Germline CDR1 MGHRA, CDR2 YSYEKL. The V gene end was trimmed by 0 bases and the J gene end by 8 bases; junction bases not matched to a gene: 12. CDR3: CASSQEVTSDARDEQFF. The CDR3 nucleotides are TGCGCCAGCAGCCAAGAGGTGACTAGCGACGCTAGGGATGAGCAGTTCTTC.

The chain couples TRBV7-2 to TRBJ2-7, with a tentative D call TRBD1 (5 bases). V was cut by 2 bases and J by 3 bases, with 11 bases left in between. From germline, CDR1 is SGHTA and CDR2 FQGNSA. CDR3 length: 14 residues. The CDR3: CASSLRQGHYEQYF. The DNA for the CDR3 is TGTGCCAGCAGCTTAAGGCAGGGCCACTACGAGCAGTACTTC.

The sample holds many counts of this clonotype. CDR3 coding DNA: TGTGCCAGCAGCTCCCAAGCGGGAGGTATGGGAGATACGCAGTATTTT. Its translation is CASSSQAGGMGDTQYF. The chain links TRBV7-2 to TRBJ2-3; 9 bases are a match to TRBD2. Germline CDR1 SGHTA, CDR2 FQGNSA. The CDR3 is 16 residues long. V shed 4 bases and J 5 bases; nucleotides not matched to a gene: 10.

This clonotype was observed a few times. The chain uses TRBV5-8 and TRBJ1-2; D is possibly TRBD1 (6 bases). This CDR3 has 13 residues. Looked up from germline, CDR1 is SGHTS and CDR2 is YDEGEE. V was pared by 2 bases and J by 2 bases, with 7 bases between. DNA of the CDR3: TGTGCCAGCAGCTTACAGGGAAACTATGGCTACACCTTC. It is translated as CASSLQGNYGYTF. Drawing the rest from reference TRBV5-8 and TRBJ1-2, the complete variable domain is EAGVTQSPTHLIKTRGQQATLRCSPISGHTSVYWYQQALGLGLQFLLWYDEGEERNRGNFPPRFSGRQFPNYSSELNVNALELEDSALYLCASSLQGNYGYTFGSGTRLTVV.